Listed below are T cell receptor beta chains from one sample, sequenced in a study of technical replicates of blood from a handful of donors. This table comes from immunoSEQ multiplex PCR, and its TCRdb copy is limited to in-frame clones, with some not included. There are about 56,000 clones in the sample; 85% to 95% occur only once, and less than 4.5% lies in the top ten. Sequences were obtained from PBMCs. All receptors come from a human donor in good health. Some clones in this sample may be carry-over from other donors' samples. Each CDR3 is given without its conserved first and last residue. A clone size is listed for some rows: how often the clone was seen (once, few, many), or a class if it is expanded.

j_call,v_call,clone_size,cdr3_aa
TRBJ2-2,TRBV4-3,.,ASSRGLAATGELF
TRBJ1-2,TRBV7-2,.,ASSYRSGRGTYGYT
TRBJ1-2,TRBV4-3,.,ASSQDRTGEGYGYT
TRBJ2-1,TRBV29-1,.,SGEAAYNEQF
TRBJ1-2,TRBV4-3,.,ASSQARTANYGYT
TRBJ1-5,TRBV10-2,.,ASSESGGYSNQPQH
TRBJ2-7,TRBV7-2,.,ASSLDPPSYEQY
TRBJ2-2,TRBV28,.,ASSLEDSGELF
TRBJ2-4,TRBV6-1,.,ASSVPAGLKNIQY
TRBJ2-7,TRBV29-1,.,SVLLRGGFGEQY
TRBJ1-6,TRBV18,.,ASSPEQGAGSPLH
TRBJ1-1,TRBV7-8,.,ASSGSAGTENTEAF
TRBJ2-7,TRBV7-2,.,ASSSRASYEQY
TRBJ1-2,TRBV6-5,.,ASTPTGGDYGYT
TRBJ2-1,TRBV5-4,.,ASSLKTGGIDEQF
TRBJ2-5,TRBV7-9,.,ASSSRQGEQETQY
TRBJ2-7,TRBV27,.,ASSLAGGTPNEQY
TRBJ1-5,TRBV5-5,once,ASSWTGALEQPQH